Shown below are 6 T cell receptor beta chains from a single sample sequenced in a study of blood T cell repertoires in COVID-19. TCRdb's copy holds only in-frame clones and misses some; the assay was immunoSEQ multiplex PCR. This table holds 230,000 or so clones, about 90% found once. Material: peripheral blood. The source of these receptors is a woman aged 55 to 70 with COVID-19, enrolled during active disease.

For this clone: Other DNA sequences in this sample translate to the same CDR3. V usage is TRBV3-1 (or the pseudogene TRBV3-2) and J usage is TRBJ1-1, with 10 bases aligning to TRBD1. Germline V gene data show CDR1 as LGHDT and CDR2 as YNNKEL (reference sequence). Unmatched junction bases numbered 2, after V lost 1 base and J lost 3 bases. This CDR3 region has 15 residues. The DNA for the CDR3 is TGTGCCAGCAGCCAAGTTGGGACAGGGGACACTGAAGCTTTCTTT. It yields the protein CASSQVGTGDTEAFF.

The V call is TRBV9, the J call TRBJ1-4, with TRBD1 matching over 8 bases. The CDR3 runs 14 residues. Germline assignment: CDR1 SGDLS and CDR2 YYNGEE. The V gene end was trimmed by 4 bases and the J gene end by 7 bases; junction bases not matched to a gene: 6. CDR3 in DNA: TGTGCCAGCAGCTCGGCAGGGGGCATTGAAAAACTGTTTTTT. Translating it yields CASSSAGGIEKLFF.

The V gene is TRBV5-1, the J gene TRBJ1-6; D perhaps matches TRBD1 (6 bases). Germline-derived CDR1 and CDR2 are SGHRS and YFSETQ. The CDR3 length is 18 residues. Trimming took 0 bases from V and 0 from J, leaving 13 bases between them. As DNA, the CDR3 is TGCGCCAGCAGCTTGGCCGGACAGCGCCGCTCCTATAATTCACCCCTCCACTTT. Amino acid sequence: CASSLAGQRRSYNSPLHF.

The chain has TRBV19 and TRBJ1-6, with 8 bases that match TRBD1. Germline V gives CDR1 LNHDA, CDR2 SQIVND (reference sequence). J gave up 10 bases and V 4 bases, and 9 bases lay outside the gene matches. The CDR3 has 15 residues. CDR3 protein: CASSTRTGSRSPLHF. Written as DNA, the CDR3 is TGTGCCAGTAGTACCCGGACAGGGAGTCGGTCACCCCTCCACTTT.

The chain employs TRBV6-2 or TRBV6-3 and TRBJ1-2; the D is unclear. V was cut by 6 bases and J by 4 bases, with 21 bases left in between. The germline V gene has CDR1 MNHEY and CDR2 SVGEGT. This CDR3 has 16 residues. As DNA, the CDR3 is TGTGCCAGCAGCCGTCGTCCAACCCAACTAGTCTATGGCTACACCTTC. Its protein product is CASSRRPTQLVYGYTF.

The J gene is TRBJ1-2, the V gene TRBV7-2; D is perhaps TRBD1 (6 bases). Per the germline V gene, CDR1 is SGHTA and CDR2 is FQGNSA. This CDR3 comprises 13 residues. The V end lost 5 bases, the J end lost 6 bases, and 13 bases lay between the germline ends. CDR3 protein: CASSLQGRDGYTF. The CDR3 region has the DNA TGTGCCAGCAGCCTACAGGGTCGGGATGGCTACACCTTC.